This entry lists 30 T cell receptor beta chains sequenced from one sample in a study of CD8 T cells in ankylosing spondylitis. Study-level findings and limits: It appeared that ankylosing spondylitis blood was characterized by a TCR beta motif of about 8 highly homologous variants.

Antigen specificity for these receptors is unknown. One entry per CDR3 protein, called by TCRdb with MiXCR from the 5' RACE reads. The sample lists approximately 400,000 distinct CDR3 sequences, 17% occurring once. Sequencing was performed on blood, either unsorted or a sorted T cell fraction (not recorded which). Every receptor here comes from a male donor with ankylosing spondylitis.

The genes are TRBV20-1 and TRBJ2-7; D uncertain. V was pared by 6 bases and J by 5 bases, with 14 bases between. The CDR3 runs 12 residues. The V gene's germline CDR1 is DFQATT and CDR2 SNEGSKA (reference sequence). CDR3 loop: CSALIGPDEQYF. Here the CDR3 DNA reads TGCAGTGCCTTGATAGGGCCTGACGAGCAGTACTTC.

The J gene is TRBJ1-3, the V gene TRBV7-9, with D maybe TRBD1 (6 bases). Trimming cost V 5 bases and J 3 bases, with 11 bases left between them. Germline loops: CDR1 SEHNR, CDR2 FQNEAQ (reference sequence). The CDR3 loop spans 14 amino acids. CDR3 coding DNA: TGTGCCAGCAGCCGATGGGACAATGGAAACACCATATATTTT. Its protein is CASSRWDNGNTIYF. Based on the CDR3 plus reference TRBV7-9 and TRBJ1-3, the full variable domain is DTGVSQNPRHKITKRGQNVTFRCDPISEHNRLYWYRQTLGQGPEFLTYFQNEAQLEKSRLLSDRFSAERPKGSFSTLEIQRTEQGDSAMYLCASSRWDNGNTIYFGEGSWLTVV.

The V and J genes are TRBV3-1 and TRBJ2-7; D unresolved. V lost 2 bases and J 6 bases, leaving 14 bases between the germline ends. Germline V gene sequence: CDR1 LGHDT, CDR2 YNNKEL (reference sequence). There are 14 residues in the CDR3. CDR3 nucleotides: TGTGCCAGCAGCCAATCCCCGGCCCTGGGCGAGCAGTACTTC. This sequence encodes CASSQSPALGEQYF.

V gene TRBV7-8 combines with J gene TRBJ2-7; 9 bases align to TRBD1. CDR3 length: 16 residues. Trimming cost V 4 bases and J 2 bases; bases outside gene matches: 9. Germline CDR1 and CDR2: SGHVS and FQNEAQ. The CDR3 coding sequence is TGTGCCAGCAGCTCCGTAGAGGGACAGGGTCCCTACGAGCAGTACTTC. Translated: CASSSVEGQGPYEQYF. The full variable domain, its missing parts supplied by reference TRBV7-8 and TRBJ2-7, is GAGVSQSPRYKVAKRGQDVALRCDPISGHVSLFWYQQALGQGPEFLTYFQNEAQLDKSGLPSDRFFAERPEGSVSTLKIQRTQQEDSAVYLCASSSVEGQGPYEQYFGPGTRLTVT.

The rearrangement joins TRBV6-2 or TRBV6-3 to TRBJ1-5, with a possible D match to TRBD1 (5 bases). CDR3 length: 14 residues. V lost 2 bases and J lost 4, with 9 bases in between. Germline values: CDR1 MNHEY, CDR2 SVGEGT. CDR3 in DNA: TGTGCCAGCAGTTACGCCGGGGGGAATCAGCCCCAGCATTTT. Translation gives CASSYAGGNQPQHF.

J is TRBJ2-5 and V is TRBV5-1; D gene ambiguous. The germline V and J ends were trimmed by 3 bases and 1 base, with 7 bases remaining between them. Germline assignment: CDR1 SGHRS and CDR2 YFSETQ. The CDR3 loop spans 13 amino acids. CDR3 nucleotides: TGCGCCAGCAGCTCCCCCAGCCAAGAGACCCAGTACTTC. Translating it yields CASSSPSQETQYF.

This clonotype was seen a few times. V gene TRBV4-2 combines with J gene TRBJ1-5; D is unclear. The CDR3 has 15 residues. The V end lost 4 bases, the J end lost 0 bases, and 10 bases lay between the germline ends. From germline, CDR1 is LGHNA and CDR2 YNFKEQ. CDR3 coding DNA: TGTGCCAGCAGCCCGCGTTCTCATAGCAATCAGCCCCAGCATTTT. It is translated as CASSPRSHSNQPQHF.

This clonotype was counted a few times. V is TRBV6-2 or TRBV6-3 and J is TRBJ1-1; tentative D call: TRBD1 (6 bases). This CDR3 contains 12 residues. The ends were cut back, 7 bases at V and 8 bases at J, with 14 bases in the middle. Germline CDR1 and CDR2: MNHEY and SVGEGT. CDR3 protein: CASTRGGSEAFF. The CDR3 coding sequence is TGTGCCAGCACTCGAGGGGGGAGCGAAGCTTTCTTT.

This clonotype has just a few counts. The chain carries TRBV5-1 and TRBJ1-1, with D tentatively TRBD1 (5 bases). This CDR3 spans 15 amino acids. CDR1 SGHRS and CDR2 YFSETQ come from the germline V gene. The germline V and J ends were trimmed by 0 bases and 0 bases, with 9 bases remaining between them. The CDR3 reads CASSLGQRLNTEAFF. In nucleotides, the CDR3 is TGCGCCAGCAGCTTGGGACAGAGATTGAACACTGAAGCTTTCTTT.

This clonotype was observed a few times. The J gene is TRBJ1-1, the V gene TRBV5-1, with D unclear. CDR3 size: 14 residues. Per the germline V gene, CDR1 is SGHRS and CDR2 is YFSETQ. Trimming took off 4 bases at V and 5 bases at J, with 15 bases between the two ends. CDR3 amino acids: CASSPATLRTEAFF. CDR3 sequence (DNA): TGCGCCAGCAGCCCCGCGACTTTACGTACTGAAGCTTTCTTT. Full variable domain (remainder filled in from reference TRBV5-1 and TRBJ1-1): KAGVTQTPRYLIKTRGQQVTLSCSPISGHRSVSWYQQTPGQGLQFLFEYFSETQRNKGNFPGRFSGRQFSNSRSEMNVSTLELGDSALYLCASSPATLRTEAFFGQGTRLTVV.

This clonotype was counted between two and nine times. The rearrangement links TRBV20-1 to TRBJ1-1, with 7 bases that match TRBD1. V gave up 5 bases and J gave up 2 bases; unmatched junction bases: 8. The CDR3 covers 14 residues. Germline CDR1 is DFQATT and CDR2 is SNEGSKA (reference sequence). CDR3 sequence reads: CSAARDRRNTEAFF. CDR3 DNA sequence: TGCAGTGCTGCGAGGGACAGAAGAAACACTGAAGCTTTCTTT.

This clonotype appeared a few times. CDR3: CASSPPGRPNLNTEAFF. The CDR3 nucleotides read TGTGCCAGCTCACCCCCGGGACGGCCGAACCTGAACACTGAAGCTTTCTTT. This rearrangement joins TRBV18 to TRBJ1-1; a weak D match, TRBD1 (5 bases). Germline CDR1 reads KGHSH; CDR2 reads LQKENI. V dropped 3 bases and J dropped 0 bases, with 17 bases sitting between them. The CDR3 length is 17 residues. Using reference TRBV18 and TRBJ1-1 for the parts outside the CDR3, the full variable domain is NAGVMQNPRHLVRRRGQEARLRCSPMKGHSHVYWYRQLPEEGLKFMVYLQKENIIDESGMPKERFSAEFPKEGPSILRIQQVVRGDSAAYFCASSPPGRPNLNTEAFFGQGTRLTVV.

The genes are TRBV7-2 and TRBJ2-5; 11 bases align to TRBD2. Trimming took 5 bases from V and 7 from J; bases not matched to a gene: 12. Germline CDR1 and CDR2: SGHTA and FQGNSA. The CDR3 covers 16 residues. The chain's CDR3 is CASSQLAGAAGVTQYF. DNA of the CDR3: TGTGCCAGCAGCCAACTAGCGGGGGCCGCTGGCGTGACCCAGTACTTC. Filled out from reference TRBV7-2 and TRBJ2-5, the complete variable domain reads GAGVSQSPSNKVTEKGKDVELRCDPISGHTALYWYRQSLGQGLEFLIYFQGNSAPDKSGLPSDRFSAERTGGSVSTLTIQRTQQEDSAVYLCASSQLAGAAGVTQYFGPGTRLLVL.

This clonotype has just a few counts. The CDR3 DNA sequence: TGCGCCAGCAGCACGACTCCTGGGACGAATCAGCCCCAGCATTTT. Protein: CASSTTPGTNQPQHF. The chain couples TRBV5-1 to TRBJ1-5; D is possibly TRBD1 (5 bases). The CDR3 sequence is 15 residues long. Trimming left V 4 bases short and J 4 bases short, with 15 bases between. CDR1 and CDR2 (germline): SGHRS, YFSETQ.

V and J are TRBV3-1 and TRBJ1-2, with TRBD1 identical over 10 bases. After removal of 5 bases from V and 4 bases from J, the junction contained 7 bases not matched to a gene. CDR1 is LGHDT, CDR2 YNNKEL, per germline (reference sequence). CDR3 length: 15 amino acids. The CDR3 coding sequence is TGTGCCAGCAGCTCTCCCGGGACAGGGGTCTATGGCTACACCTTC. This codes for CASSSPGTGVYGYTF.

The CDR3 sequence: CASSFRINEQFF. As DNA, the CDR3 is TGTGCCAGCAGCTTCAGGATAAATGAGCAGTTCTTC. The chain links TRBV11-1 to TRBJ2-1; no firm D call. CDR3 length equals 12 residues. Trimming removed 3 bases from V and 7 bases from J, with 7 bases in between. The germline V gene encodes CDR1 SGHAT and CDR2 FQDESV (reference sequence). The full variable domain, completed using reference TRBV11-1 and TRBJ2-1, is EAEVAQSPRYKITEKSQAVAFWCDPISGHATLYWYRQILGQGPELLVQFQDESVVDDSQLPKDRFSAERLKGVDSTLKIQPAELGDSAMYLCASSFRINEQFFGPGTRLTVL.

The rearrangement joins TRBV29-1 to TRBJ2-3, with 9 bases that match TRBD2. Per germline, CDR1 SQVTM and CDR2 ANQGSEA. This CDR3 is 14 amino acids long. V gave up 7 bases and J gave up 6 bases; unmatched junction bases: 11. The CDR3 loop is CSGQLAGLTDTQYF. The CDR3 DNA sequence: TGCAGCGGTCAACTAGCGGGTCTCACGGATACGCAGTATTTT.

The chain has TRBV4-1 and TRBJ2-2; 8 positions agree with TRBD2. This CDR3 is built from 16 residues. CDR1 and CDR2 (germline): MGHRA, YSYEKL. V lost 5 bases, J lost 3 bases, and 8 bases stayed unmatched. CDR3 DNA sequence: TGCGCCAGCAGCTCCCGACTAGCGCGAGACACCGGGGAGCTGTTTTTT. Encoded protein: CASSSRLARDTGELFF.

V and J are TRBV2 and TRBJ2-1, with a weak D call TRBD2 (6 bases). Germline CDR1 and CDR2: SNHLY and FYNNEI. V shed 4 bases and J shed 7 bases, with 8 bases lying between them. The CDR3 covers 12 residues. CDR3 in amino acids: CASSGSGNEQFF. The CDR3 nucleotides read TGTGCCAGCAGTGGCAGCGGGAATGAGCAGTTCTTC.

This clonotype has a count of ten or more. The CDR3 DNA is TGCGCCAGCAGCTTGGCAGGGCCCTCAAACACCGGGGAGCTGTTTTTT. Translation: CASSLAGPSNTGELFF. The rearrangement uses TRBV5-1 and TRBJ2-2; TRBD1 might be the D (5 bases). CDR1 SGHRS and CDR2 YFSETQ come from the germline V gene. The CDR3 covers 16 residues. With 0 bases removed from V and 2 bases from J, the gap between germline ends came to 11 bases.

This clonotype showed up many times. The genes are TRBV10-3 and TRBJ2-2, with 9 bases fitting TRBD1. After removal of 3 bases from V and 0 bases from J, the junction contained 2 bases not matched to a gene. The germline V gene encodes CDR1 ENHRY and CDR2 SYGVKD. The CDR3 is made up of 16 amino acids. CDR3 nucleotides: TGTGCCATCAGTGACCGGGACAGGGCGAACACCGGGGAGCTGTTTTTT. Its protein product is CAISDRDRANTGELFF.

In this sample, this clonotype turned up a few times. The chain carries TRBV20-1 and TRBJ2-1, with a possible D match to TRBD1 (6 bases). Trimming took 6 bases from V and 12 from J, leaving 18 bases between them. Germline CDR1 is DFQATT and CDR2 is SNEGSKA (reference sequence). CDR3 length equals 12 residues. The CDR3 nucleotides read TGCAGTGCGCCTCGGACAGCAAAGGGGCAGTTCTTC. Translated: CSAPRTAKGQFF.

As regards this clonotype: The junction departs from the called germline gene at one end, perhaps through a read error. The chain is built from TRBV18 and TRBJ1-2; D gene ambiguous. Germline values: CDR1 KGHSH, CDR2 LQKENI. This CDR3 is built from 14 residues. CDR3 sequence (DNA): TGTGTCAGCTCATCGGACGGATTTAACTATGGCTACACCTTC. It specifies CVSSSDGFNYGYTF.

This clonotype has just a few counts. CDR3 DNA sequence: TGTGCCACCAGTGACCCGCGAACAGGGGTGGAGACCCAGTACTTC. Encoded protein: CATSDPRTGVETQYF. The chain carries TRBV24-1 and TRBJ2-5; TRBD1 matches at 7 bases. V lost 4 bases to trimming and J lost 5 bases; unmatched junction nucleotides: 9. Germline V lookup: CDR1 KGHDR, CDR2 SFDVKD. This CDR3 is built from 15 residues.

J is TRBJ1-1 and V is TRBV15; tentatively, D is TRBD1 (5 bases). The CDR3 totals 20 residues. The V end lost 1 base, the J end lost 3 bases, and 27 bases lay between the germline ends. Germline assignment: CDR1 LNHNV and CDR2 YYDKDF (reference sequence). Written as DNA, the CDR3 is TGTGCCACCAGCAGAGTGGTCCGGGGGTACTACCGTAATTTAGACACTGAAGCTTTCTTT. This sequence encodes CATSRVVRGYYRNLDTEAFF.

This clonotype was seen only a few times. The CDR3 here is CASSLAAGENYGYTF. CDR3 bases: TGTGCCAGCAGCTTAGCGGCCGGGGAGAACTATGGCTACACCTTC. This chain links TRBV7-9 with TRBJ1-2; D gene ambiguous. This CDR3 has 15 amino acids. Trimming left V 0 bases short and J 2 bases short, with 10 bases between. The germline V gene encodes CDR1 SEHNR and CDR2 FQNEAQ (reference sequence).

The chain has TRBV4-1 and TRBJ2-7; the D is unclear. Germline V gene sequence: CDR1 MGHRA, CDR2 YSYEKL. Trimming took off 0 bases at V and 7 bases at J, with 10 bases between the two ends. The length of the CDR3 is 13 residues. CDR3: CASSQEVPREQYF. The CDR3 region has the DNA TGCGCCAGCAGCCAAGAGGTGCCTCGGGAGCAGTACTTC.

The V and J genes are TRBV7-2 and TRBJ1-2; 7 positions agree with TRBD1. The CDR3 length is 14 residues. V shed 2 bases, J shed 4 bases, and the junction held 4 bases outside the gene matches. Germline CDR1 reads SGHTA; CDR2 reads FQGNSA. The CDR3, as DNA: TGTGCCAGCAGCTTACCAGGGGGTGGCTATGGCTACACCTTC. Protein product: CASSLPGGGYGYTF.

Concerning this clonotype itself: The junction does not match germline at one end; this may be a read error. The chain is built from TRBV7-7 and TRBJ2-5; 9 positions agree with TRBD1. CDR3 length: 16 amino acids. CDR1 and CDR2 (germline): SSHAT, FNYEAQ (reference sequence). The CDR3 DNA reads TGTGCTAGCAGCCCCACACAGGGGGCTGTCGGGGAGACCCAGTACTTC. The encoded protein is CASSPTQGAVGETQYF.

This clonotype was seen many times. The chain links TRBV5-1 to TRBJ2-5; possibly TRBD2 for D (6 bases). V was clipped by 4 bases and J by 7 bases, with 23 bases between them. In germline, CDR1 is SGHRS, CDR2 YFSETQ. The CDR3 sequence is 16 residues long. Written as DNA, the CDR3 is TGCGCCAGCAGCGGAACAGGACGGGACTGGGATAGGACCCAGTACTTC. It encodes CASSGTGRDWDRTQYF.